The source of this T cell receptor (beta chain) is a study of T cell responses to AZD1222 COVID-19 vaccine. Study conclusions and caveats: Two doses of AZD1222 preceded a rise in Spike-specific TCR breadth and depth. Regions 160-218 and 743-854 held dominance among vaccine-associated CD4 TCRs, which spanned spike. Close to half of spike-specific TCRs reportedly recognize unmutated variant regions. The donor cohort was predominantly white British with a female majority, and clonal diversity may have been underestimated.

This clone showed up just once. Antigen: not known. V was pared by 2 bases and J by 3 bases, with 6 bases of the junction left unmatched. Germline CDR1 and CDR2: SGHRS and YFSETQ. This CDR3 is 16 amino acids long. Some clones are missing from TCRdb's copy, which holds only in-frame ones; the method was immunoSEQ multiplex PCR. The data contain fewer than 150,000 clones, about 89% of them singletons. V and J are TRBV5-1 and TRBJ2-1, with TRBD2 matching over 9 bases. Sequencing was performed on peripheral blood, taken 28 days after the second AZD1222 dose. The sequence derives from an adult who received the AZD1222 COVID-19 vaccine. The CDR3, as DNA: TGCGCCAGCAGCTTTGATAGCGGGGGTTTCTACAATGAGCAGTTCTTC. It specifies CASSFDSGGFYNEQFF.